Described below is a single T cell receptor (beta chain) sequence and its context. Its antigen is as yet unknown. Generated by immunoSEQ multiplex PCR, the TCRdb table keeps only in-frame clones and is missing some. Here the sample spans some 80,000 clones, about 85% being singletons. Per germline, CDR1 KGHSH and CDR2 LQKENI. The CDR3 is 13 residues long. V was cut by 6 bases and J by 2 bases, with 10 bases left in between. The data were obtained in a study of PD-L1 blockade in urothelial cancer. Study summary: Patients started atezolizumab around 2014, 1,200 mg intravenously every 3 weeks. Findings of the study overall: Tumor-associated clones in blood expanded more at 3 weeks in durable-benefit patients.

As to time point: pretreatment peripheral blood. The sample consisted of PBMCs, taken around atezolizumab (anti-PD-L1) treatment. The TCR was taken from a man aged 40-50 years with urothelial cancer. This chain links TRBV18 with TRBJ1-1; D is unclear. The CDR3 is CASSRGTNTEAFF. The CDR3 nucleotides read TGTGCCAGCTCCAGAGGTACTAACACTGAAGCTTTCTTT.